A single sample is the source of the 23 T cell receptor beta chains below, sequenced in a study of CD8+CD57+ T cells in acquired aplastic anemia. It was patients with CD8+CD57+ cell expansion by flow cytometry who were chosen for sequencing. The template for TCR beta VDJ and CDR3 sequence profiling was genomic DNA. TCRdb re-analysed the reads in MiXCR, keeping a single row per CDR3 protein. The data contain 310,000 or so distinct CDR3 sequences, approximately 57% of them singletons. The specimen was sorted CD4+, CD8+, or CD8+CD57+ T cells (not recorded which) from PBMCs. The receptors originated from a human donor with aplastic anemia.

The sample holds many counts of this clonotype. The chain carries TRBV6-4 and TRBJ2-3; 10 bases agree with TRBD2. With V trimmed by 3 bases and J by 4 bases, 4 bases remained unmatched. The CDR3 is 15 amino acids. Germline V CDR1 and CDR2: MRHNA, SNTAGT. CDR3 in DNA: TGTGCCAGCAGTGAAGGGACTAGCGTCGCAGATACGCAGTATTTT. Translated: CASSEGTSVADTQYF.

The CDR3 nucleotides read TGTGCCATCAGTGAATTGACAGGGTTGTTTAATGAGCAGTTCTTC. As protein: CAISELTGLFNEQFF. The V and J genes are TRBV10-3 and TRBJ2-1; 7 bases fit TRBD1. The CDR3 has 15 residues. J was trimmed by 7 bases and V by 3 bases; bases with no gene match: 9. Germline V gene lookup returns CDR1 ENHRY and CDR2 SYGVKD.

At least ten counts were recorded for this clonotype. This chain links TRBV7-2 with TRBJ2-1; 12 bases fit TRBD2. This CDR3 comprises 16 residues. V was pared by 1 base and J by 3 bases, with 1 base of the junction left unmatched. Germline lookup yields CDR1 SGHTA and CDR2 FQGNSA. The CDR3 bases are TGTGCCAGCAGCTTAGGACTAGCGGGGGACTACAATGAGCAGTTCTTC. Its translation: CASSLGLAGDYNEQFF. Full variable domain (rest looked up from reference TRBV7-2 and TRBJ2-1): GAGVSQSPSNKVTEKGKDVELRCDPISGHTALYWYRQSLGQGLEFLIYFQGNSAPDKSGLPSDRFSAERTGGSVSTLTIQRTQQEDSAVYLCASSLGLAGDYNEQFFGPGTRLTVL.

This clonotype was seen at least ten times. The genes are TRBV12-3 or TRBV12-4 and TRBJ2-6, with D uncertain. The CDR3 has 15 residues. V lost 1 base to trimming and J lost 4 bases, with 8 bases between them. The CDR3 nucleotides read TGTGCCAGCAGTTTAGGGGCGTCGGGGGCCAACGTCCTGACTTTC. Amino acids: CASSLGASGANVLTF.

This clonotype was recorded a few times. J is TRBJ2-5 and V is TRBV7-9; 14 bases line up with TRBD2. CDR1 SEHNR and CDR2 FQNEAQ come from the germline V gene (reference sequence). Unmatched junction bases numbered 7, after V lost 5 bases and J lost 5 bases. The length of the CDR3 is 16 residues. CDR3 sequence (DNA): TGTGCCAGCAGCCCTGGACTAGCGGGGGGTCTGGAGACCCAGTACTTC. Its translation is CASSPGLAGGLETQYF.

This clonotype occurred once. The chain links TRBV29-1 to TRBJ1-2; weak D call: TRBD1 (5 bases). Trimming removed 2 bases at V and 9 bases at J, with 16 bases between. Germline V gives CDR1 SQVTM, CDR2 ANQGSEA. This CDR3 comprises 13 residues. CDR3 region: CSVEPTGRRSYTF. The CDR3 region has the DNA TGCAGCGTTGAACCAACAGGTCGTCGAAGCTACACCTTC.

A note on this clonotype: A read error may explain this, as a much larger clone is one base away. Since the CDR3 does not end with the conserved phenylalanine or tryptophan, this likely comes from a read error. The chain carries TRBV5-1 and TRBJ1-4, with no clear D. This CDR3 region has 13 residues. Germline V gene lookup returns CDR1 SGHRS and CDR2 YFSETQ. Trimming took off 4 bases at V and 7 bases at J, with 11 bases between the two ends. The CDR3 sequence: CASSLQGSEKLFL. For the CDR3, the DNA is TGCGCCAGCAGCCTTCAAGGCAGTGAAAAACTGTTTCTT.

This clonotype was recorded a few times. The chain links TRBV10-3 to TRBJ2-7; D is perhaps TRBD2 (6 bases). From germline, CDR1 is ENHRY and CDR2 SYGVKD. V lost 10 bases and J lost 0, with 22 bases in between. The length of the CDR3 is 16 residues. This CDR3 is CATGEHSGASSYEQYF. The CDR3 DNA is TGTGCCACTGGCGAACACTCGGGAGCTAGCTCCTACGAGCAGTACTTC.

The chain's CDR3 is CASSTLPSYEQYF. The CDR3 bases are TGTGCCAGCAGCACTCTCCCGTCCTACGAGCAGTACTTC. The chain employs TRBV7-9 and TRBJ2-7; D ambiguous. This CDR3 is 13 amino acids long. V was pared by 5 bases and J by 1 base, with 9 bases between. Germline CDR1 reads SEHNR; CDR2 reads FQNEAQ (reference sequence).

The chain has TRBV9 and TRBJ2-1; 7 bases agree with TRBD2. The length of the CDR3 is 15 residues. Germline V gene data show CDR1 as SGDLS and CDR2 as YYNGEE. V was pared by 4 bases and J by 7 bases, with 11 bases of the junction left unmatched. The CDR3 region is CASSPRGSLGNEQFF. The CDR3 bases are TGTGCCAGCAGCCCCCGCGGGAGTCTAGGTAATGAGCAGTTCTTC.

A remark on this clonotype: Without the conserved terminal phenylalanine or tryptophan, this CDR3 likely stems from a read error. The genes are TRBV18 and TRBJ2-3; 8 positions agree with TRBD1. The germline CDR1 and CDR2 sequences are KGHSH and LQKENI. This CDR3 contains 15 residues. J gave up 4 bases and V 4 bases, and 7 bases lay outside the gene matches. CDR3 bases: TGTGCCAGCTCACGGCAGGGGGCGCTGGCAGATACGCAGTATCTT. This gives the protein CASSRQGALADTQYL.

The V call is TRBV25-1, the J call TRBJ2-7; 9 positions agree with TRBD2. Germline-derived CDR1 and CDR2 are MGHDK and SYGVNS. Losses at the gene ends were 3 bases for V and 7 bases for J; bases not matched to a gene: 19. The CDR3 runs to 18 residues. The CDR3 DNA follows: TGTGCCAGCAGTGAGCGAAGGAGTACCGGGACTAGCTTGGGAGAGCAGTACTTC. Translation: CASSERRSTGTSLGEQYF.

The J gene is TRBJ1-3, the V gene TRBV5-1, with D possibly being TRBD1 (6 bases). This CDR3 has 14 residues. The germline V gene encodes CDR1 SGHRS and CDR2 YFSETQ. V lost 1 base to trimming and J lost 5 bases, with 10 bases between them. In nucleotides, the CDR3 is TGCGCCAGCAGCTTGAGGGGGGCGAGAAACACCATATATTTT. Residues: CASSLRGARNTIYF.

The table lists this clonotype with many counts. The rearrangement links TRBV29-1 to TRBJ2-3; tentatively, D is TRBD1 (6 bases). This CDR3 region has 16 residues. CDR1 is SQVTM and CDR2 is ANQGSEA in the germline V gene. V lost 1 base and J lost 6, with 20 bases in between. The CDR3 is CSVEVGAGVGWDTQYF. CDR3 bases: TGCAGCGTTGAAGTAGGGGCAGGGGTTGGGTGGGATACGCAGTATTTT.

This clonotype was seen ten or more times. The chain carries TRBV9 and TRBJ2-7; D may be TRBD1 or TRBD2 (6 bases each). This CDR3 contains 16 residues. Trimming removed 0 bases at V and 3 bases at J, with 16 bases between. Germline V lookup: CDR1 SGDLS, CDR2 YYNGEE. The CDR3 region has the DNA TGTGCCAGCAGCGTAGCTGCAGGGGAGGTGCTCTACGAGCAGTACTTC. It specifies CASSVAAGEVLYEQYF.

The chain employs TRBV20-1 and TRBJ1-6; unclear D gene. The CDR3 has 14 amino acids. Germline V lookup: CDR1 DFQATT, CDR2 SNEGSKA (reference sequence). Trimming stripped 6 bases from V and 5 bases from J, with 14 bases between. Here the CDR3 DNA reads TGCAGTGCCCCAGGCGGATCAGATAATTCACCCCTCCACTTT. Its protein product is CSAPGGSDNSPLHF.

This clonotype was found a few times. This chain connects TRBV10-3 to TRBJ2-1; D gene ambiguous. Trimming took off 0 bases at V and 8 bases at J, with 5 bases between the two ends. In germline, CDR1 is ENHRY, CDR2 SYGVKD. CDR3 size: 12 residues. The CDR3 coding sequence is TGTGCCATCAGTGAGTCGGGCGATGAGCAGTTCTTC. Amino acid sequence: CAISESGDEQFF.

This clonotype was seen just once. V usage is TRBV19 and J usage is TRBJ1-1, with D possibly TRBD1 on 6 matching bases. The CDR3 contains 13 residues. Trimming took off 6 bases at V and 11 bases at J, with 19 bases between the two ends. Germline V gene sequence: CDR1 LNHDA, CDR2 SQIVND (reference sequence). CDR3 DNA: TGTGCCAGTAGGATCGCAGGGGATGTGGATGCTTTCTTT. This codes for CASRIAGDVDAFF.

The chain uses TRBV20-1 and TRBJ2-5, with 7 bases aligning to TRBD2. There are 11 residues in the CDR3. Germline V gives CDR1 DFQATT, CDR2 SNEGSKA (reference sequence). Trimming took 6 bases from V and 5 from J; bases not matched to a gene: 3. CDR3 nucleotide sequence: TGCAGTGCACCCGGGGGGGAGACCCAGTACTTC. Translated: CSAPGGETQYF.

Here the CDR3 DNA reads TGTGCCAGTAGTATGAGACAGATCTATGGCTACACCTTC. This gives the protein CASSMRQIYGYTF. The gene calls are TRBV19 and TRBJ1-2, with a weak D call TRBD1 (5 bases). The germline V and J ends were trimmed by 3 bases and 4 bases, with 9 bases remaining between them. CDR3 length: 13 residues. Germline V gene sequence: CDR1 LNHDA, CDR2 SQIVND (reference sequence).

This clonotype has at least ten counts. The chain combines TRBV20-1 with TRBJ2-1, with D possibly TRBD2 on 5 matching bases. V lost 1 base and J 12 bases, leaving 13 bases between the germline ends. The V gene's germline CDR1 is DFQATT and CDR2 SNEGSKA (reference sequence). The length of the CDR3 is 12 residues. As DNA, the CDR3 is TGCAGTGCTAGAGGTTCTAGCCTGGTGCAGTTCTTC. It translates to CSARGSSLVQFF.

The table lists this clonotype with many counts. The J gene is TRBJ2-1, the V gene TRBV5-1; TRBD2 matches 11 bases. Unmatched junction bases numbered 10, after V lost 0 bases and J lost 5 bases. This CDR3 spans 18 amino acids. The V gene's germline CDR1 is SGHRS and CDR2 YFSETQ. The CDR3 loop reads CASSLEGTSGFGDNEQFF. In DNA, the CDR3 is TGCGCCAGCAGCTTGGAGGGGACTAGCGGTTTTGGGGACAATGAGCAGTTCTTC.

This clonotype was seen repeatedly, ten times or more. V is TRBV20-1 and J is TRBJ2-1; D call uncertain. The ends were cut back, 0 bases at V and 9 bases at J, with 6 bases in the middle. From germline, CDR1 is DFQATT and CDR2 SNEGSKA (reference sequence). This CDR3 contains 11 residues. DNA for the CDR3: TGCAGTGCTAGAGATTTTAGTGAGCAGTTCTTC. It translates to CSARDFSEQFF.